The source of this TCR beta chain is a study of blood T cells in healthy people across ages. About the study: About one barcoded beta molecule per two T cells was the capture yield of template switching.

This CDR3 is built from 13 residues. V gave up 10 bases and J gave up 3 bases; unmatched junction bases: 5. The germline gives CDR1 SNHLY, CDR2 FYNNEI. For the second PCR, which ran for about 6 to 11 cycles, a sample-barcoded 5' primer and a J-beta primer mix were used. TCRdb analysed the 5' RACE reads with MiXCR anew, one entry per CDR3 protein. The sample carries 800,000 to 900,000 distinct CDR3 sequences, approximately 65% recorded once. The source material was blood. This receptor was obtained from a man younger than 45 in good health. This chain connects TRBV2 to TRBJ2-3; 9 positions match TRBD2. DNA for the CDR3: TGTGCCAACCGCGGGGGGGCGACAGATACGCAGTATTTT. Translation: CANRGGATDTQYF. Full variable domain (remainder filled in from reference TRBV2 and TRBJ2-3): EPEVTQTPSHQVTQMGQEVILRCVPISNHLYFYWYRQILGQKVEFLVSFYNNEISEKSEIFDDQFSVERPDGSNFTLKIRSTKLEDSAMYFCANRGGATDTQYFGPGTRLTVL.